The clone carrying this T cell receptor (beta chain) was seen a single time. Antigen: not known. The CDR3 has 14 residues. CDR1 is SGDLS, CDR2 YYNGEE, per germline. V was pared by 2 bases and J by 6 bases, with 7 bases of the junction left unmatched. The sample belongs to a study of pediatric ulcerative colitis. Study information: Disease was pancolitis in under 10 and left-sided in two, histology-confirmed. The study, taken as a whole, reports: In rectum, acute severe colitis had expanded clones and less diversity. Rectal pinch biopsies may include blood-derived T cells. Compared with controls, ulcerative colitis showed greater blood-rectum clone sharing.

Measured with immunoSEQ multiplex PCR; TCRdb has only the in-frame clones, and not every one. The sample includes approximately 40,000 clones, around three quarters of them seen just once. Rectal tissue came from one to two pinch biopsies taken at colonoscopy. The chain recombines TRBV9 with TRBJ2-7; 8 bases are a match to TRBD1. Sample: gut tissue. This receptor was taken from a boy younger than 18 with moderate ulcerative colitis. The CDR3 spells CASSVSTGAREQYF. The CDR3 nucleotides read TGTGCCAGCAGCGTGTCGACAGGGGCGCGCGAGCAGTACTTC.